Listed here are 9 T cell receptor beta chains from one sample, sequenced in a study of T cell responses to AZD1222 COVID-19 vaccine. Generated by immunoSEQ multiplex PCR, the TCRdb table keeps only in-frame clones and is missing some. The sample has under 100,000 clones, roughly 87% seen once. The sequencing used peripheral blood, collected 28 days after the second AZD1222 dose. The receptors stem from an adult who received the AZD1222 COVID-19 vaccine.

The chain is built from TRBV15 and TRBJ2-3; 11 positions agree with TRBD2. CDR1 is LNHNV and CDR2 is YYDKDF in the germline V gene (reference sequence). With V trimmed by 0 bases and J by 3 bases, 5 bases remained unmatched. There are 17 residues in the CDR3. The CDR3 region is CATSRDRLAGNTDTQYF. CDR3 bases: TGTGCCACCAGCAGAGATCGACTAGCGGGGAATACAGATACGCAGTATTTT.

The chain carries TRBV10-3 and TRBJ1-1; D gene ambiguous. From germline, CDR1 is ENHRY and CDR2 SYGVKD. The CDR3 is made up of 13 amino acids. Between the trimmed V and J ends, which lost 2 bases and 6 bases, there was a span of 10 bases. The chain's CDR3 is CAISEDTWSEAFF. The CDR3 nucleotides are TGTGCCATCAGTGAGGACACATGGTCTGAAGCTTTCTTT.

The chain recombines TRBV7-8 with TRBJ2-7; 9 nucleotides line up with TRBD1. In germline, CDR1 is SGHVS, CDR2 FQNEAQ. This CDR3 contains 13 residues. V lost 8 bases and J lost 3; bases outside the gene matches: 5. This CDR3 reads CASGWDRVYEQYF. The CDR3 nucleotides read TGTGCCAGCGGATGGGACAGGGTCTACGAGCAGTACTTC. The full variable domain, completed using reference TRBV7-8 and TRBJ2-7, is GAGVSQSPRYKVAKRGQDVALRCDPISGHVSLFWYQQALGQGPEFLTYFQNEAQLDKSGLPSDRFFAERPEGSVSTLKIQRTQQEDSAVYLCASGWDRVYEQYFGPGTRLTVT.

This chain uses TRBV27 with TRBJ1-1; D is undetermined. Germline assignment: CDR1 MNHEY and CDR2 SMNVEV (reference sequence). The CDR3 runs 13 residues. Trimming took 7 bases from V and 1 from J, leaving 10 bases between them. CDR3 protein: CASTDSRNTEAFF. CDR3 nucleotides: TGTGCCAGCACGGACTCCCGGAACACTGAAGCTTTCTTT.

The CDR3 protein is CASSSLAGGMREQYV. The CDR3 nucleotides are TGTGCCAGCAGCTCTCTAGCGGGGGGGATGCGGGAGCAGTACGTC. This chain connects TRBV5-4 to TRBJ2-7; 12 bases match TRBD2. The ends lost 3 bases at V and 7 bases at J; junction bases unmatched: 8. CDR3 length equals 15 residues. The germline CDR1 and CDR2 sequences are SGHNT and YYREEE (reference sequence).

The table lists this clone with a few counts. CDR3 in amino acids: CASGNSRWVHEQYF. In DNA, the CDR3 is TGTGCCAGTGGGAACAGTCGCTGGGTCCACGAGCAGTACTTC. The genes are TRBV19 and TRBJ2-7, with D hard to call. The CDR3 runs 14 residues. The V end was cut by 8 bases, the J end by 5 bases, with 19 bases between. CDR1 LNHDA and CDR2 SQIVND come from the germline V gene (reference sequence). The whole variable domain, filled in from reference TRBV19 and TRBJ2-7, reads DGGITQSPKYLFRKEGQNVTLSCEQNLNHDAMYWYRQDPGQGLRLIYYSQIVNDFQKGDIAEGYSVSREKKESFPLTVTSAQKNPTAFYLCASGNSRWVHEQYFGPGTRLTVT.

This chain joins TRBV7-9 and TRBJ2-3, with a tentative D call TRBD1 (5 bases). Germline CDR1 reads SEHNR; CDR2 reads FQNEAQ (reference sequence). The CDR3 contains 15 residues. V lost 1 base and J 6 bases, leaving 14 bases between the germline ends. DNA for the CDR3: TGTGCCAGCAGCTTAGTAGGTCAGGGTTACGATACGCAGTATTTT. Translation gives CASSLVGQGYDTQYF.

The chain is built from TRBV11-2 and TRBJ1-2; D not resolved. The germline V and J ends were trimmed by 5 bases and 0 bases, with 10 bases remaining between them. Germline CDR1 and CDR2: SGHAT and FQNNGV. CDR3 length: 14 residues. CDR3 sequence (DNA): TGTGCCAGCAGCCAGGACGGGACTAACTATGGCTACACCTTC. Its translation: CASSQDGTNYGYTF.

The chain joins TRBV5-1 to TRBJ1-4; TRBD1 aligns across 10 bases. From germline, CDR1 is SGHRS and CDR2 YFSETQ. Trimming removed 2 bases from V and 7 bases from J; junction bases left unmatched: 8. The CDR3 length is 16 residues. This CDR3 is CASSLNPGQGSEKLFF. The CDR3 DNA follows: TGCGCCAGCAGCTTAAATCCGGGACAGGGGAGTGAAAAACTGTTTTTT.